The text below deals with one TCR beta chain. Antigen unknown. This sample stems from a study of cytomegalovirus exposure and HLA in healthy donors. Overall study findings and caveats: CMV serostatus was the sole immune exposure data available. Most TCR sequences were rare, but some public TCRs occurred in many donors.

Germline CDR1 reads MNHEY; CDR2 reads SVGAGI. This CDR3 has 13 amino acids. V lost 6 bases and J 2 bases, leaving 10 bases between the germline ends. PCR amplification relied on 60 Vbeta primers (plus 13 Jbeta primers). Assay: immunoSEQ multiplex PCR; the TCRdb copy retains only in-frame clones and omits some. The data hold some 190,000 clones, with around three quarters observed a single time. The sample was PBMCs. The clonotype comes from a woman younger than 35 in good health and CMV-seronegative. The chain couples TRBV6-5 to TRBJ1-1; maybe TRBD1 (5 bases). CDR3 region: CASSVTANTEAFF. The CDR3 nucleotides read TGTGCCAGCAGCGTGACAGCTAACACTGAAGCTTTCTTT.